These 11 T cell receptor beta chains were sequenced from one sample in a study of T cell changes during pregnancy in multiple sclerosis. Libraries were prepared by immunoSEQ multiplex PCR; TCRdb keeps only in-frame clonotypes and omits some of them. The repertoire holds under 15,000 clones, with 85% to 90% as singletons. The source material was CD8+ T cells from peripheral blood mononuclear cells, sampled after pregnancy. These receptors were collected from a female donor in good health, enrolled as a control in a pregnancy study.

J is TRBJ2-2 and V is TRBV28, with a tentative D call TRBD1 (6 bases). Germline V gives CDR1 MDHEN, CDR2 SYDVKM. The germline V and J ends were trimmed by 1 base and 4 bases, with 10 bases remaining between them. This CDR3 has 15 residues. CDR3 sequence (DNA): TGTGCCAGCAGTTTATACACAGGGACCACCGGGGAGCTGTTTTTT. Translated, it gives CASSLYTGTTGELFF.

This sequence joins TRBV28 and TRBJ2-3; the match to TRBD2 covers 11 bases. CDR3 length: 16 residues. Germline CDR1 MDHEN, CDR2 SYDVKM. With 3 bases clipped from V and 2 bases from J, the junction kept 4 bases outside the gene matches. The CDR3 region is CASSFPSGGPTDTQYF. The CDR3 DNA sequence: TGTGCCAGCAGTTTCCCTAGCGGGGGGCCCACAGATACGCAGTATTTT. Filled out from reference TRBV28 and TRBJ2-3, the complete variable domain reads DVKVTQSSRYLVKRTGEKVFLECVQDMDHENMFWYRQDPGLGLRLIYFSYDVKMKEKGDIPEGYSVSREKKERFSLILESASTNQTSMYLCASSFPSGGPTDTQYFGPGTRLTVL.

J is TRBJ2-3 and V is TRBV6-6, with 11 bases matching TRBD2. J gave up 4 bases and V 4 bases, and 7 bases lay outside the gene matches. This CDR3 contains 16 residues. Germline loops: CDR1 MNHNY, CDR2 SVGAGI (reference sequence). The CDR3: CASSSYPGLAADTQYF. The CDR3 nucleotides read TGTGCCAGCAGTTCCTATCCGGGACTAGCGGCAGATACGCAGTATTTT.

V usage is TRBV4-3 and J usage is TRBJ2-7; TRBD2 matches at 7 bases. Losses at the gene ends were 0 bases for V and 2 bases for J; bases not matched to a gene: 4. Per germline, CDR1 LGHNA and CDR2 YSLEER. The CDR3 totals 15 residues. The CDR3 coding sequence is TGCGCCAGCAGCCAAGAGTACGGACTAGCCTACGAGCAGTACTTC. Residues: CASSQEYGLAYEQYF.

There are a few counts of this clone. V and J are TRBV7-9 and TRBJ2-2, with 10 bases identical to TRBD1. Germline values: CDR1 SEHNR, CDR2 FQNEAQ (reference sequence). This CDR3 comprises 12 residues. The ends lost 8 bases at V and 6 bases at J; junction bases unmatched: 0. This CDR3 reads CASGTGAGELFF. CDR3 DNA sequence: TGTGCCAGCGGGACAGGGGCCGGGGAGCTGTTTTTT.

The chain uses TRBV15 and TRBJ1-2, with D perhaps matching TRBD1 (5 bases). The CDR3 has 14 amino acids. The germline gives CDR1 LNHNV, CDR2 YYDKDF (reference sequence). Trimming took off 4 bases at V and 3 bases at J, with 12 bases between the two ends. CDR3 protein: CATSNGDSYYGYTF. The CDR3 coding sequence is TGTGCCACCAGCAACGGCGACAGCTACTATGGCTACACCTTC. The full variable domain, its missing parts supplied by reference TRBV15 and TRBJ1-2, is DAMVIQNPRYQVTQFGKPVTLSCSQTLNHNVMYWYQQKSSQAPKLLFHYYDKDFNNEADTPDNFQSRRPNTSFCFLDIRSPGLGDTAMYLCATSNGDSYYGYTFGSGTRLTVV.

Here the CDR3 reads CASSYTAGVRNEQFF. As DNA, the CDR3 is TGTGCCAGCAGTTACACCGCGGGAGTCCGTAATGAGCAGTTCTTC. The rearrangement joins TRBV6-5 to TRBJ2-1; 7 bases are shared with TRBD2. CDR3 length: 15 amino acids. V lost 2 bases and J lost 7; bases outside the gene matches: 8. Per germline, CDR1 MNHEY and CDR2 SVGAGI.

About this clone: A read error may produce the germline difference seen at one junction end. The chain has TRBV11-2 and TRBJ2-7, with 12 bases aligning to TRBD2. The CDR3 covers 15 residues. CDR1 is SGHAT, CDR2 FQNNGV, per germline. DNA for the CDR3: TGTGCCAGCAGCCCTACACCCACTAGCGGGGGGCCTAAAAACTTC. Residues: CASSPTPTSGGPKNF.

The V gene is TRBV7-9, the J gene TRBJ2-7; TRBD1 aligns across 7 bases. Germline V CDR1 and CDR2: SEHNR, FQNEAQ (reference sequence). V gave up 4 bases and J gave up 4 bases; unmatched junction bases: 4. The CDR3 runs 13 residues. The CDR3: CASSWDSEYEQYF. DNA of the CDR3: TGTGCCAGCAGCTGGGACAGCGAATACGAGCAGTACTTC.

This chain joins TRBV5-1 and TRBJ2-6, with TRBD1 matching 9 bases. Germline assignment: CDR1 SGHRS and CDR2 YFSETQ. With 7 bases clipped from V and 0 bases from J, the junction kept 5 bases outside the gene matches. The CDR3 has 16 amino acids. CDR3 residues: CASEGTGTSGANVLTF. The CDR3 DNA sequence: TGCGCCAGCGAAGGGACAGGGACCTCTGGGGCCAACGTCCTGACTTTC.

The chain recombines TRBV6-5 with TRBJ1-1; 9 bases agree with TRBD1. Germline-derived CDR1 and CDR2 are MNHEY and SVGAGI. CDR3 size: 15 residues. J gave up 1 base and V 5 bases, and 5 bases lay outside the gene matches. CDR3 sequence (DNA): TGTGCCAGCAGTCCCACAGGGGGCGGGAACACTGAAGCTTTCTTT. It encodes CASSPTGGGNTEAFF.